Presented here are 22 T cell receptor beta chains from one specimen sequenced in a study of identical twins. TCRdb recomputed calls from the 5' RACE reads with MiXCR, one row per CDR3 protein. Of 500,000 to 650,000 distinct CDR3 sequences in the sample, around 24% were seen once. This sample was also put to use in a study of yellow fever vaccine responses in identical twins.

The sequenced sample was CD4+ T cells sorted from blood. The receptors shown here come from a woman aged 18-29 years in good health.

This clonotype was counted between two and nine times. The chain uses TRBV7-8 and TRBJ1-5; D not resolved. CDR3 length equals 13 residues. The germline V gene encodes CDR1 SGHVS and CDR2 FQNEAQ. V gave up 4 bases and J gave up 8 bases, with 12 bases separating them. The CDR3 nucleotides are TGTGCCAGCAGCTCCCCAGGCCGCGAGCCCCAGCATTTT. Protein: CASSSPGREPQHF.

J is TRBJ1-2 and V is TRBV5-1; 10 bases line up with TRBD1. The CDR3 sequence is 14 residues long. In germline, CDR1 is SGHRS, CDR2 YFSETQ. Trimming took 2 bases from V and 8 from J; bases not matched to a gene: 6. CDR3 amino acids: CASSFDRGLRGYTF. The CDR3 DNA reads as TGCGCCAGCAGCTTTGACAGGGGGCTACGCGGCTACACCTTC.

The chain combines TRBV12-3 or TRBV12-4 with TRBJ2-4, with TRBD2 matching over 9 bases. After removal of 3 bases from V and 0 bases from J, the junction contained 9 bases not matched to a gene. The CDR3 sequence is 18 residues long. CDR3 protein: CASSFKASGERAKNIQYF. In nucleotides, the CDR3 is TGTGCCAGCAGTTTTAAGGCTAGCGGGGAACGAGCCAAAAACATTCAGTACTTC.

The chain carries TRBV13 and TRBJ1-1, with no clear D. The CDR3 length is 15 residues. V lost 0 bases, J lost 1 base, and 9 bases lay in between. Germline CDR1 reads PRHDT; CDR2 reads FYEKMQ (reference sequence). The CDR3 nucleotides are TGTGCCAGCAGCTTAGGGGCCGCTAAGAACACTGAAGCTTTCTTT. Its translation: CASSLGAAKNTEAFF.

This clonotype appeared many times. This chain links TRBV29-1 with TRBJ1-5, with D unclear. Per germline, CDR1 SQVTM and CDR2 ANQGSEA. V lost 4 bases to trimming and J lost 4 bases, with 8 bases between them. This CDR3 has 12 amino acids. In DNA form, the CDR3 reads TGCAGCGTTGGGGGAGGAAATCAGCCCCAGCATTTT. Protein sequence: CSVGGGNQPQHF.

CDR3 sequence: CASSSPGSGRNEQFF. The DNA for the CDR3 is TGTGCCAGCAGTTCCCCCGGCTCGGGAAGGAATGAGCAGTTCTTC. The genes are TRBV28 and TRBJ2-1, with D perhaps matching TRBD2 (5 bases). CDR1 and CDR2 (germline): MDHEN, SYDVKM. The CDR3 sequence is 15 residues long. V was clipped by 4 bases and J by 7 bases, with 17 bases between them.

The chain has TRBV4-1 and TRBJ1-1, with D perhaps matching TRBD1 (5 bases). The CDR3 extends over 14 amino acids. Trimming removed 0 bases at V and 4 bases at J, with 9 bases between. CDR1 and CDR2 from the germline V gene are MGHRA and YSYEKL. CDR3 sequence: CASSQDAGRTEAFF. CDR3 coding DNA: TGCGCCAGCAGCCAAGATGCAGGGCGCACTGAAGCTTTCTTT.

The chain couples TRBV7-9 to TRBJ2-4; the D is unclear. Trimming removed 5 bases at V and 0 bases at J, with 8 bases between. This CDR3 is 14 amino acids long. Looked up from germline, CDR1 is SEHNR and CDR2 is FQNEAQ (reference sequence). This CDR3 is CASSPELAKNIQYF. The CDR3 DNA is TGTGCCAGCAGCCCGGAGCTAGCCAAAAACATTCAGTACTTC.

This clonotype was counted a few times. CDR3: CAISEGARNLEQYF. Here the CDR3 DNA reads TGTGCCATCAGTGAAGGGGCTAGAAACCTCGAGCAGTACTTC. This chain links TRBV10-3 with TRBJ2-7, with D tentatively TRBD1 (5 bases). The CDR3 has 14 amino acids. The germline gives CDR1 ENHRY, CDR2 SYGVKD. V was shortened by 3 bases and J by 6 bases, with 15 bases between the two germline ends.

This clonotype came up many times. The rearrangement joins TRBV5-1 to TRBJ2-1; D is perhaps TRBD2 (5 bases). The germline V gene has CDR1 SGHRS and CDR2 YFSETQ. The CDR3 runs to 11 residues. V was cut by 6 bases and J by 14 bases, with 15 bases left in between. CDR3 coding DNA: TGCGCCAGCAAGGTAGACGTCGGGGAGTTCTTC. This gives the protein CASKVDVGEFF.

This chain connects TRBV12-3 or TRBV12-4 to TRBJ2-1; 11 bases are a match to TRBD1. The trim removed 5 bases at V and 6 bases at J, leaving 9 bases unmatched. The CDR3 contains 16 residues. CDR3 bases: TGTGCCAGCAGTGAGGACAGGGGGCGCAAGGGCAATGAGCAGTTCTTC. Its translation: CASSEDRGRKGNEQFF.

This clonotype appeared a few times. The rearrangement uses TRBV5-5 and TRBJ1-1; tentative D call: TRBD1 (5 bases). Germline values: CDR1 SGHKS, CDR2 YYEKEE (reference sequence). Between the trimmed V and J ends, which lost 0 bases and 0 bases, there was a span of 12 bases. The CDR3 sequence is 16 residues long. The CDR3 region is CASSLGQGVMNTEAFF. DNA for the CDR3: TGTGCCAGCAGCTTGGGTCAGGGAGTAATGAACACTGAAGCTTTCTTT. The variable domain in full, completed from reference TRBV5-5 and TRBJ1-1, reads DAGVTQSPTHLIKTRGQQVTLRCSPISGHKSVSWYQQVLGQGPQFIFQYYEKEERGRGNFPDRFSARQFPNYSSELNVNALLLGDSALYLCASSLGQGVMNTEAFFGQGTRLTVV.

This chain connects TRBV28 to TRBJ1-2; no definite D call. Germline assignment: CDR1 MDHEN and CDR2 SYDVKM. The CDR3 is 13 residues long. V gave up 3 bases and J gave up 8 bases, with 13 bases separating them. The CDR3 here is CASSFSGNRGYTF. CDR3 nucleotides: TGTGCCAGCAGTTTTTCAGGAAATAGGGGCTACACCTTC.

The V call is TRBV18, the J call TRBJ2-7, with D tentatively TRBD1 (5 bases). The CDR3 runs 15 residues. CDR1 is KGHSH and CDR2 is LQKENI in the germline V gene. V shed 4 bases and J shed 2 bases, with 15 bases lying between them. CDR3 nucleotide sequence: TGTGCCAGCTCACGAGGCGGCAGGGTCACCTACGAGCAGTACTTC. Its translation: CASSRGGRVTYEQYF.

This chain uses TRBV6-2 or TRBV6-3 with TRBJ1-1, with D perhaps TRBD1 (5 bases). Trimming left V 7 bases short and J 1 base short, with 10 bases between. Germline V gene sequence: CDR1 MNHEY, CDR2 SVGEGT. CDR3 size: 13 residues. CDR3 DNA: TGTGCCAGCACCTACGGGGGGAACACTGAAGCTTTCTTT. Translated, it gives CASTYGGNTEAFF.

The chain carries TRBV5-1 and TRBJ2-3; TRBD1 might be the D (5 bases). This CDR3 comprises 15 residues. V was cut by 4 bases and J by 1 base, with 13 bases left in between. Germline-derived CDR1 and CDR2 are SGHRS and YFSETQ. The CDR3 loop reads CASSIRGPGTDTQYF. CDR3 nucleotide sequence: TGCGCCAGCAGCATAAGGGGTCCCGGCACAGATACGCAGTATTTT. Together with reference TRBV5-1 and TRBJ2-3, the CDR3 gives the full variable domain: KAGVTQTPRYLIKTRGQQVTLSCSPISGHRSVSWYQQTPGQGLQFLFEYFSETQRNKGNFPGRFSGRQFSNSRSEMNVSTLELGDSALYLCASSIRGPGTDTQYFGPGTRLTVL.

This clonotype has a handful of counts. In DNA form, the CDR3 reads TGTGCCAGCAGTGCGAGACGGTGGCAGGATTTTGAGCAGTTCTTC. Its translation is CASSARRWQDFEQFF. The chain joins TRBV12-3 or TRBV12-4 to TRBJ2-1; D call uncertain. Trimming took 5 bases from V and 9 from J, leaving 20 bases between them. This CDR3 spans 15 amino acids.

The chain recombines TRBV20-1 with TRBJ1-1; D is uncertain. The CDR3 is 9 amino acids. Trimming cost V 3 bases and J 6 bases, with 2 bases left between them. Germline V gene data show CDR1 as DFQATT and CDR2 as SNEGSKA (reference sequence). CDR3 coding DNA: TGCAGTGCTAGTTCTGAAGCTTTCTTT. Its translation is CSASSEAFF.

The chain combines TRBV5-6 with TRBJ2-1, with 7 nucleotides matching TRBD1. This CDR3 is 15 amino acids long. The germline CDR1 and CDR2 sequences are SGHDT and YYEEEE. V was pared by 2 bases and J by 4 bases, with 6 bases of the junction left unmatched. This CDR3 reads CASSFAGTVYNEQFF. CDR3 sequence (DNA): TGTGCCAGCAGCTTTGCCGGGACAGTATACAATGAGCAGTTCTTC.

This clonotype has only a few counts. The V gene is TRBV5-1, the J gene TRBJ2-7; TRBD2 matches 14 bases. Germline-derived CDR1 and CDR2 are SGHRS and YFSETQ. V was clipped by 4 bases and J by 3 bases; unmatched bases: 6. The length of the CDR3 is 16 residues. Here the CDR3 DNA reads TGCGCCAGCAGCCAGGGACTAGCGGGGGTCCTCTACGAGCAGTACTTC. The encoded protein is CASSQGLAGVLYEQYF.

The genes are TRBV27 and TRBJ1-2, with 7 positions matching TRBD1. In germline, CDR1 is MNHEY, CDR2 SMNVEV (reference sequence). The junction had 11 bases not matched to a gene; V was cut back by 6 bases and J by 7 bases. CDR3 length equals 14 residues. CDR3 coding DNA: TGTGCCAGCAGGCAAACAGGGGTGCTAAGTGGCTACACCTTC. Translated: CASRQTGVLSGYTF.

This clonotype was picked up a small number of times. The chain uses TRBV20-1 and TRBJ2-5; weak D call: TRBD1 (6 bases). CDR3 size: 11 residues. The ends were cut back, 7 bases at V and 4 bases at J, with 10 bases in the middle. Per the germline V gene, CDR1 is DFQATT and CDR2 is SNEGSKA (reference sequence). CDR3 residues: CSVVQGETQYF. Here the CDR3 DNA reads TGCAGTGTGGTACAGGGAGAGACCCAGTACTTC.